This entry features one T cell receptor beta chain sequence. The clone's antigen remains unknown. One base away there is no much larger clone; base qualities are not given. Counted from cysteine to phenylalanine, this CDR3 has 16 amino acids. Solely the CDR3 DNA is kept, with 48 bases framed from the first base. Via the germline V gene (reference sequence), CDR1 is MNHNY and CDR2 SVGAGI. Relative to germline, V is 6 bases shorter and J is 4 bases shorter, with 21 bases between their ends. This entry comes from a study of memory CD4+ T cells and cytomegalovirus serostatus (dated by TCRdb to between 2017 and 2020). As for the study more broadly: A total of roughly 35 healthy Belgian adults, of whom 9 were CMV seropositive and roughly 24 were CMV seronegative, were included in the cohort. The study sequenced CD4+ memory TCRbeta repertoires of a Belgian cohort with known cytomegalovirus serostatus to replicate a published TCR-based CMV serostatus classifier. Broad study findings and their caveats: On the Belgian cohort, the classifier built on the original framework reached a median bootstrapped AUC of almost 0.96, with a 95% CI of 0.76-1.00. Unlike the original study, which covered naive and memory CD4+ and CD8+ populations, the Belgian study sequenced only CD4+CD45RO+ memory cells. Of 164 previously reported CMV-associated TCRbeta sequences, some 73 appeared in the CD4+ memory repertoires, each in one to five individuals. Results were interpreted as suggesting that the CMV-associated TCR signature is largely present in the CD4+ memory repertoire. For CMV serostatus prediction, a median bootstrapped AUC of approximately 0.95 was reached with the original framework, and a median bootstrapped AUC of approximately 0.89 was reached with a US-trained random forest.

The Quick-DNA Microprep Kit was used to extract genomic DNA from the sorted cells. Amplification of TCRbeta DNA was done with the immunoSEQ hsTCRbeta kit, following the protocol from the manufacturer. TCRbeta libraries were sequenced on an Illumina MiSeq instrument. As for the authors' bioinformatics: Once out-of-frame sequences had been removed, more than 2 million distinct TCRbeta sequences were left, which works out to an average of roughly 67,000 per individual. Each individual was scored according to the count of roughly 160 previously reported CMV-associated TCRbeta sequences and the total productive distinct TCRbeta count. A beta-binomial model was reimplemented in Python, and scikit-learn random forests with default parameters were trained on data from the US cohort. Classifier performance on the Belgian cohort was summarized as median AUC with percentile confidence intervals calculated over 10,000 bootstrap iterations. The clones in this table, taken by TCRdb from immuneACCESS, are in-frame only. Not every clone is retained; where verified, under half of the shortfall comes from an unresolved V gene, and the cause of the rest is unknown. The V and J calls and clone size are taken from that table; D and trimming were inferred from the DNA. This sample lists more than 50,000 clones; 75% to 85% were detected once. The ten biggest clones cover 0.77% of the sample.

A FACSAria II was used to sort memory CD4+ T cells, defined as single viable CD3+CD4+CD8-CD45RO+ cells. CMV serostatus was assessed using a Roche Elecsys assay, by which serum IgG against CMV pp150, pp28, p38 and p52 was detected. Once the samples were thawed, total CD4+ T cells were enriched through positive selection using CD4 magnetic microbeads. The samples came from a separate study whose specific focus was interrogating the CD4+ T cell memory repertoire. Following standard operating procedures, peripheral blood mononuclear cells were isolated and cryopreserved, while serum was kept at -80 degrees C. The staining relied on CD3-PerCP (BW264/56), CD4-APC (RPA-T4), CD45RO-PE (UCHT1) and CD8-Pacific Orange (3B5) antibodies, and Sytox blue was used to exclude non-viable cells.

The chain is encoded by TRBV6-6 joined to TRBJ2-5; the D gene could be TRBD1 or TRBD2, each one agreeing over 5 bases. The sequencing sample was made of memory CD4+ T cells from blood. This TCR was recovered from an adult in good health and CMV-seronegative. The DNA sequence is given as TGTGCCAGCAGGAAACTAGGAGGTTGGGGCGGAGAGACCCAGTACTTC. The translation is CASRKLGGWGGETQYF.